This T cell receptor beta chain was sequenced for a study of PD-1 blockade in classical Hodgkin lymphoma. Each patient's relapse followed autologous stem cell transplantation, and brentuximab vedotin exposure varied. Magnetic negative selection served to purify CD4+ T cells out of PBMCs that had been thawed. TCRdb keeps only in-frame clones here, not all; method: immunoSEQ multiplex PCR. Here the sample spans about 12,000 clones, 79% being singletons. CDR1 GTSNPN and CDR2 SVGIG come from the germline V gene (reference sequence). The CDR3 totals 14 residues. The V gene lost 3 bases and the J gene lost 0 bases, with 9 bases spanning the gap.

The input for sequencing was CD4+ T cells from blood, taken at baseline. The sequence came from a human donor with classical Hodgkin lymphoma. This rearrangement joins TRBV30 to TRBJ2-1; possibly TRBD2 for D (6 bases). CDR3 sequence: CAWSRGSSYNEQFF. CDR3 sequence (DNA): TGTGCCTGGAGCCGGGGGAGCTCCTACAATGAGCAGTTCTTC.